The 4 T cell receptor beta chains given below trace back to one sample, sequenced in a study of shared clonotypes between healthy human individuals. Naive CD8 isolation took CD45RO-negative cells positively selected for CCR7 and excluded terminally differentiated effector memory CD45RA+ cells. Clones were sequenced by immunoSEQ multiplex PCR, and TCRdb holds only the in-frame ones, with some missing. Altogether 2 million or so clones are present, roughly 95% being singletons, with the ten largest covering approximately 1.2%. The sample was naive CD8+ T cells sorted from blood. The receptors were gathered from a man younger than 35 in good health.

This rearrangement joins TRBV5-6 to TRBJ1-6; D ambiguous. CDR3 length: 12 residues. Germline V gene lookup returns CDR1 SGHDT and CDR2 YYEEEE. V shed 3 bases and J shed 10 bases, with 8 bases lying between them. CDR3 nucleotide sequence: TGTGCCAGCAGCTCGGGCTCCTCACCCCTCCACTTT. Amino acid sequence: CASSSGSSPLHF. Full variable domain (remainder filled in from reference TRBV5-6 and TRBJ1-6): DAGVTQSPTHLIKTRGQQVTLRCSPKSGHDTVSWYQQALGQGPQFIFQYYEEEERQRGNFPDRFSGHQFPNYSSELNVNALLLGDSALYLCASSSGSSPLHFGNGTRLTVT.

This chain links TRBV10-3 with TRBJ2-5; 9 bases align to TRBD2. With 4 bases clipped from V and 5 bases from J, the junction kept 8 bases outside the gene matches. The germline gives CDR1 ENHRY, CDR2 SYGVKD. This CDR3 comprises 15 residues. The CDR3 bases are TGTGCCATCAGTGTCCAGCGGGGGGCGCTTGAGACCCAGTACTTC. Amino acids: CAISVQRGALETQYF.

The chain combines TRBV4-1 with TRBJ1-3; D gene unclear. This CDR3 spans 16 amino acids. Trimming stripped 4 bases from V and 0 bases from J, with 13 bases between. CDR1 and CDR2 from the germline V gene are MGHRA and YSYEKL. CDR3 coding DNA: TGCGCCAGCAGCCCTCCTTTGAGCACCTCTGGAAACACCATATATTTT. The encoded protein is CASSPPLSTSGNTIYF.

This clone was counted once. Within the sample, other DNA sequences also encode this same CDR3. The rearrangement joins TRBV9 to TRBJ2-7; TRBD1 or TRBD2 may be the D gene (5 bases each). Trimming took 0 bases from V and 4 from J, leaving 11 bases between them. The CDR3 runs to 14 residues. The germline CDR1 and CDR2 sequences are SGDLS and YYNGEE. The CDR3, as DNA: TGTGCCAGCAGCGTAGGGCAGGGAGTGTACGAGCAGTACTTC. Protein: CASSVGQGVYEQYF.